This T cell receptor (beta chain) was documented in a study of blood T cell repertoires in COVID-19. Study-wide background: Samples of COVID-19 (acute and convalescent) were obtained from the United States, Italy and Spain. Sample material is recorded as cDNA or gDNA derived from T cells, B-cell-depleted T cells, or PBMCs.

CDR1 MNHEY and CDR2 SMNVEV come from the germline V gene (reference sequence). The V segment lost 5 bases and the J segment 1 base; nucleotides outside the gene matches: 7. The length of the CDR3 is 16 residues. In the study's own analysis: The assay estimated nucleated cells by amplifying reference gene primers. Data came from immunoSEQ multiplex PCR; TCRdb stores just in-frame clones and leaves some out. That table furnishes V, J and clone size, whereas the DNA furnished D and trimming. The table records roughly 670,000 clones, 75% to 90% of them present only once. The sample taken for sequencing was peripheral blood. The gene calls are TRBV27 and TRBJ1-2, with 10 bases matching TRBD1. This sequence was found in a woman aged 18-35 years with acute or convalescent COVID-19. Written as DNA, the CDR3 is TGTGCCAGCAGTGCAAACCGGGACAGGGGTAACTATGGCTACACCTTC. Protein product: CASSANRDRGNYGYTF.